These 25 T cell receptor beta chains were all obtained from the same sample, sequenced in a study of cytomegalovirus exposure and HLA in healthy donors (dated by TCRdb to 2015 to 2018). Library preparation used the immunoSEQ multiplex PCR assay. A mixture of 60 forward primers for TCR Vbeta segments and 13 reverse primers for TCR Jbeta segments was used in the multiplex PCR. Entries here come from immuneACCESS through TCRdb and include only in-frame sequences with V and J called. Some clones fail to appear in such tables; in the studies checked, an unresolved V gene covers under half of the shortfall, and the cause of the remainder is unknown. In this sample the table shows about 180,000 clones, 77% of which occur a single time. The ten largest clonotypes hold approximately 1.4% of the sample. The specimen sequenced was PBMCs. These TCRs come from a man aged 18 to 35 in good health and CMV-seronegative.

With respect to this clone: Germline is not matched at one junction end, which may reflect a read error. The V gene is TRBV7-7, the J gene TRBJ2-2; D might be TRBD2 (6 bases). CDR1 and CDR2 (germline): SSHAT, FNYEAQ (reference sequence). The CDR3 covers 14 residues. CDR3 DNA: TGTGCTAGCAGCTTAGGAGGGATCACCGGGGAGCTGTTTTTT. Protein sequence: CASSLGGITGELFF.

V is TRBV5-6 and J is TRBJ1-3; D remains unclear. In germline, CDR1 is SGHDT, CDR2 YYEEEE. V lost 1 base and J 0 bases, leaving 11 bases between the germline ends. CDR3 size: 16 residues. DNA for the CDR3: TGTGCCAGCAGCTTGCCTGGGCTAAGCTCTGGAAACACCATATATTTT. This encodes CASSLPGLSSGNTIYF. Together with reference TRBV5-6 and TRBJ1-3, the CDR3 gives the full variable domain: DAGVTQSPTHLIKTRGQQVTLRCSPKSGHDTVSWYQQALGQGPQFIFQYYEEEERQRGNFPDRFSGHQFPNYSSELNVNALLLGDSALYLCASSLPGLSSGNTIYFGEGSWLTVV.

The chain couples TRBV5-1 to TRBJ1-6; D may be TRBD1 (6 bases). Trimming removed 4 bases from V and 7 bases from J, with 9 bases in between. This CDR3 has 13 amino acids. CDR1 is SGHRS and CDR2 is YFSETQ in the germline V gene. The CDR3 region has the DNA TGCGCCAGCAGCACTGGACAGAATTCACCCCTCCACTTT. Translation: CASSTGQNSPLHF.

The chain employs TRBV4-2 and TRBJ2-7; 9 bases match TRBD1. CDR1 and CDR2 (germline): LGHNA, YNFKEQ. Losses at the gene ends were 4 bases for V and 2 bases for J; bases not matched to a gene: 12. This CDR3 is built from 17 residues. CDR3 DNA sequence: TGTGCCAGCAGCCTAGACCGGGACAGGGCGCCGGCCTACGAGCAGTACTTC. Its translation is CASSLDRDRAPAYEQYF.

This clone was observed a few times. This chain links TRBV4-3 with TRBJ1-1; D perhaps matches TRBD1 (5 bases). Germline assignment: CDR1 LGHNA and CDR2 YSLEER. Trimming left V 0 bases short and J 1 base short, with 9 bases between. There are 15 residues in the CDR3. The DNA of the CDR3 is TGCGCCAGCAGCCAAGAACGAGGACAGAACACTGAAGCTTTCTTT. It is translated as CASSQERGQNTEAFF.

The chain has TRBV6-6 and TRBJ1-1; a weak D match, TRBD1 (6 bases). Trimming pared 2 bases from V and 1 base from J, leaving 8 bases between. Germline loops: CDR1 MNHNY, CDR2 SVGAGI (reference sequence). This CDR3 region has 14 residues. The CDR3 nucleotides read TGTGCCAGCAGTTACCAGGGGACGAACACTGAAGCTTTCTTT. Translating it yields CASSYQGTNTEAFF.

The chain links TRBV27 to TRBJ2-2; the D is unclear. CDR3 length: 11 residues. CDR1 is MNHEY and CDR2 is SMNVEV in the germline V gene (reference sequence). The germline V and J ends were trimmed by 2 bases and 9 bases, with 4 bases remaining between them. CDR3 residues: CASSLGRELFF. The DNA of the CDR3 is TGTGCCAGCAGTTTAGGGCGGGAGCTGTTTTTT.

A word on this clone: This sample also contains other DNA sequences that code for the same CDR3. V usage is TRBV4-1 and J usage is TRBJ2-7; the D gene is possibly TRBD2 (6 bases). This CDR3 region has 13 residues. Germline assignment: CDR1 MGHRA and CDR2 YSYEKL. The V and J ends lost 0 bases and 4 bases respectively, with 7 bases between them. The CDR3 bases are TGCGCCAGCAGCCAAGAAGCGGGTTACGAGCAGTACTTC. Protein sequence: CASSQEAGYEQYF.

V usage is TRBV6-1 and J usage is TRBJ1-2; D call uncertain. The CDR3 covers 12 residues. V lost 4 bases and J lost 4, with 7 bases in between. The germline V gene has CDR1 MNHNS and CDR2 SASEGT. The DNA of the CDR3 is TGTGCCAGCAGTGGCCAGATCTATGGCTACACCTTC. Translating it yields CASSGQIYGYTF.

The chain has TRBV19 and TRBJ2-3, with 13 positions matching TRBD2. The CDR3 is 17 amino acids. Germline values: CDR1 LNHDA, CDR2 SQIVND (reference sequence). V was pared by 1 base and J by 1 base, with 2 bases of the junction left unmatched. This CDR3 reads CASSIAGTSGGTDTQYF. DNA for the CDR3: TGTGCCAGTAGTATAGCGGGGACTAGCGGGGGCACAGATACGCAGTATTTT.

In its sample, this clone was seen a few times. The chain has TRBV11-1 and TRBJ2-7, with a tentative D call TRBD1 (6 bases). Germline V CDR1 and CDR2: SGHAT, FQDESV (reference sequence). The CDR3 length is 15 residues. Trimming left V 2 bases short and J 0 bases short, with 11 bases between. The CDR3 DNA is TGTGCCAGCAGCTTATACAGGGATAGCTCCTACGAGCAGTACTTC. Its translation: CASSLYRDSSYEQYF.

This clone came up once. This sequence joins TRBV7-2 and TRBJ2-2; TRBD1 agrees at 7 bases. The length of the CDR3 is 15 residues. The V gene's germline CDR1 is SGHTA and CDR2 FQGNSA. V shed 4 bases, J shed 1 base, and the junction held 3 bases outside the gene matches. CDR3 protein: CASSSRTGNTGELFF. For the CDR3, the DNA is TGTGCCAGCAGCTCAAGGACAGGGAACACCGGGGAGCTGTTTTTT.

This rearrangement joins TRBV4-3 to TRBJ1-2; no firm D call. CDR1 and CDR2 from the germline V gene are LGHNA and YSLEER. Deletions cut 5 bases from V and 8 bases from J, with 15 bases between. The CDR3 is 13 amino acids. The CDR3 reads CASSRDIAGGYTF. The CDR3 DNA is TGCGCCAGCAGCAGAGACATTGCCGGCGGCTACACCTTC.

This chain connects TRBV11-2 to TRBJ2-3; D gene unclear. Germline assignment: CDR1 SGHAT and CDR2 FQNNGV. V was clipped by 3 bases and J by 0 bases, with 10 bases between them. This CDR3 is 15 amino acids long. The CDR3 sequence: CASSFIAASTDTQYF. The CDR3 DNA is TGTGCCAGCAGCTTCATAGCAGCTAGCACAGATACGCAGTATTTT. Variable domain in full (rest from reference TRBV11-2 and TRBJ2-3): EAGVAQSPRYKIIEKRQSVAFWCNPISGHATLYWYQQILGQGPKLLIQFQNNGVVDDSQLPKDRFSAERLKGVDSTLKIQPAKLEDSAVYLCASSFIAASTDTQYFGPGTRLTVL.

This clone came up once. The chain joins TRBV6-5 to TRBJ2-1; 7 nucleotides agree with TRBD1. The V gene end was trimmed by 6 bases and the J gene end by 5 bases; junction bases not matched to a gene: 7. This CDR3 has 14 amino acids. Germline CDR1 is MNHEY and CDR2 is SVGAGI. The CDR3 DNA reads as TGTGCCAGCAGGACGGGACAGATTGACAATGAGCAGTTCTTC. Its protein is CASRTGQIDNEQFF.

This clone was detected a few times. The V call is TRBV6-6, the J call TRBJ2-1; weak D call: TRBD2 (6 bases). Germline assignment: CDR1 MNHNY and CDR2 SVGAGI (reference sequence). Trimming cost V 2 bases and J 7 bases, with 9 bases left between them. This CDR3 spans 13 amino acids. This CDR3 is CASSYRAGNEQFF. CDR3 nucleotides: TGTGCCAGCAGTTACAGAGCGGGTAATGAGCAGTTCTTC.

This clone has only one observation. The V gene is TRBV14, the J gene TRBJ2-6; 9 bases line up with TRBD1. The CDR3 totals 18 residues. The J segment lost 2 bases and the V segment lost 4 bases, leaving 9 bases of the junction unmatched. Germline assignment: CDR1 SGHDN and CDR2 FVKESK. The CDR3 sequence is CASSRRQGESPGANVLTF. In nucleotides, the CDR3 is TGTGCCAGCAGCCGACGACAGGGGGAATCCCCTGGGGCCAACGTCCTGACTTTC.

V usage is TRBV18 and J usage is TRBJ1-1; a weak D match, TRBD1 (5 bases). Germline V gene sequence: CDR1 KGHSH, CDR2 LQKENI. Trimming shortened V by 1 base and J by 7 bases, and 16 bases separated the two germline ends. The CDR3 sequence is 15 residues long. The CDR3 here is CASSPRISREGEAFF. The CDR3 bases are TGTGCCAGCTCACCACGTATTAGCAGGGAGGGTGAAGCTTTCTTT.

The J gene is TRBJ2-7, the V gene TRBV6-6; 8 bases line up with TRBD1. Germline CDR1 reads MNHNY; CDR2 reads SVGAGI (reference sequence). V lost 6 bases, J lost 4 bases, and 11 bases stayed unmatched. The CDR3 runs to 15 residues. CDR3 DNA sequence: TGTGCCAGCAGCTCCCCGGGGACAGGCGCATACGAGCAGTACTTC. As protein: CASSSPGTGAYEQYF.

The chain recombines TRBV30 with TRBJ1-2; tentative D call: TRBD1 (5 bases). The CDR3 spans 11 residues. Germline CDR1 is GTSNPN and CDR2 is SVGIG (reference sequence). Trimming pared 5 bases from V and 4 bases from J, leaving 8 bases between. The CDR3 loop is CAWAGTYGYTF. The CDR3 region has the DNA TGTGCCTGGGCGGGGACCTATGGCTACACCTTC.

CDR3 sequence reads: CASSGLAALVEEQFF. The CDR3 DNA is TGTGCCAGCAGTGGGCTAGCGGCCCTAGTTGAGGAGCAGTTCTTC. The V call is TRBV6-1, the J call TRBJ2-1, with 7 bases fitting TRBD2. Losses at the gene ends were 4 bases for V and 10 bases for J; bases not matched to a gene: 13. Per germline, CDR1 MNHNS and CDR2 SASEGT. This CDR3 is 15 amino acids long.

Only a few counts were recorded for this clone. The rearrangement uses TRBV19 and TRBJ2-5; no reliable D call. Trimming took off 6 bases at V and 4 bases at J, with 6 bases between the two ends. Germline loops: CDR1 LNHDA, CDR2 SQIVND (reference sequence). This CDR3 is 11 amino acids long. The CDR3 nucleotides are TGTGCCAGTAGGCTAAGAGAGACCCAGTACTTC. It translates to CASRLRETQYF.

This clone has a handful of counts. The chain links TRBV9 to TRBJ2-5; tentative D call: TRBD1 (5 bases). This CDR3 has 13 residues. Trimming took 0 bases from V and 5 from J, leaving 8 bases between them. The germline V gene has CDR1 SGDLS and CDR2 YYNGEE. In DNA form, the CDR3 reads TGTGCCAGCAGCGTAGGACAGTCGGAGACCCAGTACTTC. The encoded protein is CASSVGQSETQYF.

The chain links TRBV18 to TRBJ2-5; D is possibly TRBD2 (5 bases). Germline CDR1 KGHSH, CDR2 LQKENI. This CDR3 region has 14 residues. V was clipped by 3 bases and J by 1 base, with 9 bases between them. The CDR3, as DNA: TGTGCCAGCTCACCGCAACTAGGCCAAGAGACCCAGTACTTC. It specifies CASSPQLGQETQYF.

This clone was found a few times. This chain joins TRBV30 and TRBJ2-5; 8 nucleotides align to TRBD1. There are 14 residues in the CDR3. The V segment lost 3 bases and the J segment 1 base; nucleotides outside the gene matches: 4. Germline-derived CDR1 and CDR2 are GTSNPN and SVGIG (reference sequence). The CDR3 sequence: CAWSSGQGQETQYF. In nucleotides, the CDR3 is TGTGCCTGGAGCTCCGGACAGGGCCAAGAGACCCAGTACTTC. Based on the CDR3 plus reference TRBV30 and TRBJ2-5, the full variable domain is SQTIHQWPATLVQPVGSPLSLECTVEGTSNPNLYWYRQAAGRGLQLLFYSVGIGQISSEVPQNLSASRPQDRQFILSSKKLLLSDSGFYLCAWSSGQGQETQYFGPGTRLLVL.